The subject of this entry is one T cell receptor (beta chain). Its antigen is not known. The data derive from a study of beta chain features in type 1 diabetes. CDR3 size: 13 residues. The germline gives CDR1 SGHDT, CDR2 YYEEEE. V was cut by 4 bases and J by 1 base, with 8 bases left in between. General study findings and limits: Significant though moderate, a shortening of TCRB CDR3s appeared in all four CD4+ subsets of Type 1 diabetes patients. Short templates might get an advantage during PCR, and this would be equal in patients and controls.

All of the isolated RNA was reverse transcribed, so expressed TCRB transcripts were sequenced. Sequenced by immunoSEQ multiplex PCR; TCRdb stores in-frame clones only, minus some. The sample lists more than 300,000 clones, around 10% seen once, with about 0.63% in the top ten. This sequence originates from a man under 40 with type 1 diabetes. The chain has TRBV5-6 and TRBJ1-2; no definite D call. Sequenced material: central memory CD4+ T cells from blood. CDR3: CASSQNINYGYTF. CDR3 DNA sequence: TGTGCCAGCAGCCAAAATATTAACTATGGCTACACCTTC.